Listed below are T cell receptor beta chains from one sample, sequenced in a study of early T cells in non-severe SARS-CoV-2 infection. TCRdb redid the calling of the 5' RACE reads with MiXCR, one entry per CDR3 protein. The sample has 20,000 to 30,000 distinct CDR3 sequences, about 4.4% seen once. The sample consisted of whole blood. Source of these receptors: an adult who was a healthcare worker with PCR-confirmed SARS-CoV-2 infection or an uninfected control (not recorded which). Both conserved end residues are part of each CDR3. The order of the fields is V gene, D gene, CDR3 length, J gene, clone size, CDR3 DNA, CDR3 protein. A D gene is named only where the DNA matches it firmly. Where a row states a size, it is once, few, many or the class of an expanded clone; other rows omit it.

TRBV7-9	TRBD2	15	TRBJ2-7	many	TGTGCCAGCAGCTTCCTACTAGCGGGAGAAAACGAGCAGTACTTC	CASSFLLAGENEQYF
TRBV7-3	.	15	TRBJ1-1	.	TGTGCCAGCAGCTTAATCCGGGAAATGAACACTGAAGCTTTCTTT	CASSLIREMNTEAFF
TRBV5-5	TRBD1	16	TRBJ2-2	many	TGTGCCAGCAGCATGACAGGGAGAACGAACACCGGGGAGCTGTTTTTT	CASSMTGRTNTGELFF
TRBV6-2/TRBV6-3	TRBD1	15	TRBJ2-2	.	TGTGCCAGCAGAACCGGGACAGGGTTGACCGGGGAGCTGTTTTTT	CASRTGTGLTGELFF
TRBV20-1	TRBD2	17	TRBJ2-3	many	TGCAGTGCGGACGGACTAGCGGGAGAACCACTCACAGATACGCAGTATTTT	CSADGLAGEPLTDTQYF
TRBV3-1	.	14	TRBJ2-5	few	TGTGCCAGCAGCCTGGCGGGCCTCCAAGAGACCCAGTACTTC	CASSLAGLQETQYF
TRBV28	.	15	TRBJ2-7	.	TGTGCCAGCAGTCCCCCGGACACAGCCTCCTACGAGCAGTACTTC	CASSPPDTASYEQYF
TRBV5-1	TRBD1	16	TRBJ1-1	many	TGCGCCAGCAGCCTCACAGGGGGCGCCGGGTACACTGAAGCTTTCTTT	CASSLTGGAGYTEAFF
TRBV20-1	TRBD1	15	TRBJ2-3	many	TGCAGTGCCCTAACAGGGGCCTACTTTCGGGGTACGCAGTATTTT	CSALTGAYFRGTQYF
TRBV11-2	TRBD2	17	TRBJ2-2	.	TGTGCCAGCAGCTTATTAGTAACTAGCGGAGCTCCCGGGGAGCTGTTTTTT	CASSLLVTSGAPGELFF
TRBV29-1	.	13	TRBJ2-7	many	TGCAGCGTTGCTAAGGACAGTGGCATCGAGCAGTACTTC	CSVAKDSGIEQYF
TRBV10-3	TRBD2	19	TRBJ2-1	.	TGTGCCATCAGTGCCCCGGGACTAGCGGGAGCCCCCCCTATCAATGAGCAGTTCTTC	CAISAPGLAGAPPINEQFF
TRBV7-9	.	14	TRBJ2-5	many	TGTGCCAGCAGTCTACGGACTGGTCGTGAGACCCAGTACTTC	CASSLRTGRETQYF
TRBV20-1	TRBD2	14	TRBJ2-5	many	TGCAGTGCTAGAGATCGGGTAGCGGGAGAGACCCAGTACTTC	CSARDRVAGETQYF
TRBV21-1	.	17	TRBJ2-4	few	TGTGCCAGCAGCAAAGGAGTCAGGGGGCGCGCAGGCAGCATTCAGTACTTC	CASSKGVRGRAGSIQYF
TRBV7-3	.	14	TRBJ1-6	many	TGTGCCAGCAGCTTAATGTTGGGGGACTCACCCCTCCACTTT	CASSLMLGDSPLHF
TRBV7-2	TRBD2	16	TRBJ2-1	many	TGTGCCAGCAGTTTACTAGCGTCCAGCTCCTACAATGAGCAGTTCTTC	CASSLLASSSYNEQFF
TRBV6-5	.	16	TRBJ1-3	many	TGTGCCAGCAGTTACGGGCAACCAAACTCTGGAAACACCATATATTTT	CASSYGQPNSGNTIYF
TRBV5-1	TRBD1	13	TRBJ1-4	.	TGCGCCAGCAGCCTACAGGGGACAGAAAAACTGTTTTTT	CASSLQGTEKLFF
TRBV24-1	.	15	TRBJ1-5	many	TGTGCCACGACACTCCTGGAAGGGAGCAATCAGCCCCAGCATTTT	CATTLLEGSNQPQHF
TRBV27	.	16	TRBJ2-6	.	TGTGCCAGCAGTTCCAGAAGTAGGGCGACGGCCAACGTCCTGACTTTC	CASSSRSRATANVLTF
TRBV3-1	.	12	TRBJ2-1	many	TGTGCCAGCAGCCAAGCCGGCAAAGGGCAGTTCTTC	CASSQAGKGQFF
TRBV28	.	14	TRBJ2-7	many	TGTGCCAGCACCCGGCAGACGGGGGCCTACGAGCAGTACTTC	CASTRQTGAYEQYF
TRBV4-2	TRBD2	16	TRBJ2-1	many	TGTGCCAGCAGCCAAGATCCCGGACTAGCGGACAATGAGCAGTTCTTC	CASSQDPGLADNEQFF
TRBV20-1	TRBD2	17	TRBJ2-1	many	TGCAGTGCTAGACTAGCGGGGAGCTTAAGCTCCTACAATGAGCAGTTCTTC	CSARLAGSLSSYNEQFF
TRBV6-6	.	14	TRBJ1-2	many	TGTGCCAGCAGTCTGGACGGCGTCCTTGGGGGCTACACCTTC	CASSLDGVLGGYTF
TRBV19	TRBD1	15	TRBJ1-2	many	TGTGCCAGTAGTATCGACAGGGGAGCTAACTATGGCTACACCTTC	CASSIDRGANYGYTF
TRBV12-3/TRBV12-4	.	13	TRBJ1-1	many	TGTGCCAGCAAGCTGGGAAGGCGGACTGAAGCTTTCTTT	CASKLGRRTEAFF
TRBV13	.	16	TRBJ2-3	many	TGTGCCAGCAGCTTCAAAATGACAGAGAGCACAGATACGCAGTATTTT	CASSFKMTESTDTQYF
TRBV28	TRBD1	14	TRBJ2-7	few	TGTGCCAGCAGTCCTCGGGACAGGGCCTACGAGCAGTACTTC	CASSPRDRAYEQYF
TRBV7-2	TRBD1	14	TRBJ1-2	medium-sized	TGTGCCAGCAGCAAAGACAGGGGAGCCTATGGCTACACCTTC	CASSKDRGAYGYTF
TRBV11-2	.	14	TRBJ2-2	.	TGTGCCAGCAGCCCCTCTTGGGTCACCGGGGAGCTGTTTTTT	CASSPSWVTGELFF
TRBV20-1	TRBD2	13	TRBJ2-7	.	TGCAGGGGGACTAGCGGGAATTCCTACGAGCAGTACTTC	CRGTSGNSYEQYF
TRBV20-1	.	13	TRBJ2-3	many	TGCAGTGCTAGAGATAGTAGCACAGATACGCAGTATTTT	CSARDSSTDTQYF
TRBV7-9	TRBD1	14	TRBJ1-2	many	TGTGCCAGCAGCTTGACAGGGGCCGGGTATGGCTACACCTTC	CASSLTGAGYGYTF
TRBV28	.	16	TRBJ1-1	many	TGTGCCAGCAGTGTCCTAGGGGGATCTAGGAACACTGAAGCTTTCTTT	CASSVLGGSRNTEAFF
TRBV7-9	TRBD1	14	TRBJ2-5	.	TGTGCCAGCAGCTTAACGACAGGGGTAGAGACCCAGTACTTC	CASSLTTGVETQYF
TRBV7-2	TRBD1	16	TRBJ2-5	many	TGTGCCAGCACCCCCTATAGGGGACAGGGGGTAGAGACCCAGTACTTC	CASTPYRGQGVETQYF
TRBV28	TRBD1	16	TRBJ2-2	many	TGTGCCAGCAGTTTACATGGGACAGGGAGCACCGGGGAGCTGTTTTTT	CASSLHGTGSTGELFF
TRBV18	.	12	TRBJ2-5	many	TGTGCCAGCTCAAACAGGAGGGAGACCCAGTACTTC	CASSNRRETQYF
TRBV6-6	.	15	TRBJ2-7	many	TGTGCCAGCAGTTACTTGGGGGGCGGCGAGTACGAGCAGTACTTC	CASSYLGGGEYEQYF
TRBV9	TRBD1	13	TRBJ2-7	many	TGTGCCAGCAGCCCACGGACAGGGTCCGAGCAGTACTTC	CASSPRTGSEQYF
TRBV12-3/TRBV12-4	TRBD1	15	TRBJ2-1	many	TGTGCCAGCAGCCCGGGACAGGGGCCCTACAATGAGCAGTTCTTC	CASSPGQGPYNEQFF
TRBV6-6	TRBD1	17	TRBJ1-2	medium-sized	TGTGCCAGCAACAGACCGGGACAGGGACGAGCTAACTATGGCTACACCTTC	CASNRPGQGRANYGYTF
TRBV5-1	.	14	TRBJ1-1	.	TGCGCCAGCAGCTTGGCCACAGGGAGTGGTGAAGCTTTCTTT	CASSLATGSGEAFF
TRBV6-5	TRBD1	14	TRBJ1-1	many	TGTGCCAGCAGTGAGAGCAGGGGGAACGCTGAAGCTTTCTTT	CASSESRGNAEAFF
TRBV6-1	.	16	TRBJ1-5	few	TGTGCCAGCAGTGGAGCCTGGGGGCAGAGCAATCAGCCCCAGCATTTT	CASSGAWGQSNQPQHF
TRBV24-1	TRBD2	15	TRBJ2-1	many	TGTGCCACCAACGCCGGGACTAGCGGGCGGAATGAGCAGTTCTTC	CATNAGTSGRNEQFF